The clone carrying this TCR beta chain was seen a handful of times. After constant-region reverse-primer amplification, full-length variable regions underwent semi-nested PCR with Nested Universal Primer A. One entry per CDR3 protein, called by TCRdb with MiXCR from the 5' RACE reads. The profile shows just under 65,000 distinct CDR3 sequences, approximately 23% of them singletons. CDR3 length equals 15 residues. Germline V gene data show CDR1 as DFQATT and CDR2 as SNEGSKA (reference sequence). V shed 4 bases, J shed 5 bases, and the junction held 10 bases outside the gene matches. The sample taken for sequencing was memory CD4+ T cells sorted from a lymph node. Subset here: memory CD4+ T cells, CD4+CD45RO+CD25-. The V call is TRBV20-1, the J call TRBJ2-1; 8 bases align to TRBD2. This receptor was taken from a female donor with breast cancer. CDR3 region: CSAKTVAGWDNEQFF. The CDR3 DNA is TGCAGTGCTAAGACCGTAGCGGGATGGGACAATGAGCAGTTCTTC.